This T cell receptor (beta chain) was sequenced in a study of shared clonotypes between healthy human individuals. Germline V gives CDR1 MNHEY, CDR2 SMNVEV (reference sequence). The CDR3 runs to 18 residues. The J segment lost 8 bases and the V segment lost 5 bases, leaving 13 bases of the junction unmatched. The table lists this clone with a count of one. Clones were sequenced by immunoSEQ multiplex PCR, and TCRdb holds only the in-frame ones, with some missing. The sample consists of about 2.4 million clones, over 85% of them appearing once. This TCR was recovered from a man in his late teens or twenties in good health. The rearrangement joins TRBV27 to TRBJ2-1, with TRBD2 matching over 15 bases. Sequencing input: naive CD4+ T cells sorted from blood. This sample's subset: CD45RA+ positively selected. In DNA, the CDR3 is TGTGCCAGCAGTGCGACTAAGGGGACTAGCGGGGGGTCGCATGAGCAGTTCTTC. Its translation is CASSATKGTSGGSHEQFF.